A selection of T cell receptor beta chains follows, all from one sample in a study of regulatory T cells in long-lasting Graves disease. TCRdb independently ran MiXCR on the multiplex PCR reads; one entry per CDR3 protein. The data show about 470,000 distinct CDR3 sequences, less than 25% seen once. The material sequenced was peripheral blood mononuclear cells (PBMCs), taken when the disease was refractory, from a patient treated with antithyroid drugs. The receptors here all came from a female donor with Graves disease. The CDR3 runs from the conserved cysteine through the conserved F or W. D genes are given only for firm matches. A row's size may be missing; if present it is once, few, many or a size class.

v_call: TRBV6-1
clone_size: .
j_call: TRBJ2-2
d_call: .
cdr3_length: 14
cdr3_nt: TGTGCCAGCAGACAGGGTTATGTGTCCGGGGAGCTGTTTTTT
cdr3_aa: CASRQGYVSGELFF

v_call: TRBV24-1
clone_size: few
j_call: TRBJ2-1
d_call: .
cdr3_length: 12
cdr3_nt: TGTGCCACCAGTGACCGATACGAAAAGCAGTTCTTC
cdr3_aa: CATSDRYEKQFF

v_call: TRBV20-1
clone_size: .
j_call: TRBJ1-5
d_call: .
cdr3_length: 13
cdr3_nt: TGCAGTGCCCACGACAGCGGCAATCAGCCCCAGCATTTT
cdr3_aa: CSAHDSGNQPQHF

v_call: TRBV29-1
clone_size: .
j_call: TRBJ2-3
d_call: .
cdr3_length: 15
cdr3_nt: TGCAGCGTTGAATTTGGCGCTACTAGCACAGATACGCAGTATTTT
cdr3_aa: CSVEFGATSTDTQYF

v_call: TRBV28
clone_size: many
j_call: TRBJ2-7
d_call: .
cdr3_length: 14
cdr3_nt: TGTGCCAGCAGTTTTCGGGCAACTCCCTACGAGCAGTACTTC
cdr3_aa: CASSFRATPYEQYF

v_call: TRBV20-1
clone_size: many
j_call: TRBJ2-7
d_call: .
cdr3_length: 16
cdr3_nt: TGCAGTGCTCCTTCAATCCATATCATTGGTTTCGACGAGCAGTACTTC
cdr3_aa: CSAPSIHIIGFDEQYF

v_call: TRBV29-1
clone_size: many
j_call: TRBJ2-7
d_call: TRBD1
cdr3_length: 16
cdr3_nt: TGCAGCGTTGTTTGGGGGGGACAGGGTGTACTCTACGAGCAGTACTTC
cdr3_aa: CSVVWGGQGVLYEQYF

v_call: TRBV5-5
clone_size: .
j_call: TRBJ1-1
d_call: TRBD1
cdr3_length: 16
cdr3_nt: TGTGCCAGCAGCATGGACAGGGATCTAACGAACACTGAAGCTTTCTTT
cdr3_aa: CASSMDRDLTNTEAFF

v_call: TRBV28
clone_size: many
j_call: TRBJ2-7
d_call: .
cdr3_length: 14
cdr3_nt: TGTGCCAGCAGTCGCAGGGGCTCCCTCAGTGAGCAGTACTTC
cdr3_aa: CASSRRGSLSEQYF

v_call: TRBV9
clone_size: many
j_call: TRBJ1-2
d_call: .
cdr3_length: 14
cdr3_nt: TGTGCCAGCAGCGTAGACGTTACGGGCTATGGCTACACCTTC
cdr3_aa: CASSVDVTGYGYTF

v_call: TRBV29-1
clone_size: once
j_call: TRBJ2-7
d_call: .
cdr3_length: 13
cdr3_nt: TGCAGCGTTGAAGACAGGGTAAGCTACGAGCAGTACTTC
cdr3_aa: CSVEDRVSYEQYF

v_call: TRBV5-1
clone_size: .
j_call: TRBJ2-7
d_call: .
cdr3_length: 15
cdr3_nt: TGCGCCAGCAGCCCAGGACTGCAAAGCTCCTACGAGCAGTACTTC
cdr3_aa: CASSPGLQSSYEQYF

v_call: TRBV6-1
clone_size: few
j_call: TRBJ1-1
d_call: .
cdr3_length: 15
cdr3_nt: TGTGCCAGCAGTAGAAACAGGGCGGGAAACACTGAAGCTTTCTTT
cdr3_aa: CASSRNRAGNTEAFF

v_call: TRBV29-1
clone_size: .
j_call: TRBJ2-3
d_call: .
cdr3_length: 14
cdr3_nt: TGCAGCGCCGCGGTACAGGGACCTTCGGATACGCAGTATTTT
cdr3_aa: CSAAVQGPSDTQYF

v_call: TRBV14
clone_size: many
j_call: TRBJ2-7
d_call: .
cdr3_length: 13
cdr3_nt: TGTGCCAGCAGCCAACGCCCTGAGAGCGAGCAGTACTTC
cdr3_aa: CASSQRPESEQYF

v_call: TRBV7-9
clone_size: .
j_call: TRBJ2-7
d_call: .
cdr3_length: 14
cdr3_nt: TGTGCCAGCAGTCCCCGTCTTAATCCCTACGAGCAGTACTTC
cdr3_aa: CASSPRLNPYEQYF

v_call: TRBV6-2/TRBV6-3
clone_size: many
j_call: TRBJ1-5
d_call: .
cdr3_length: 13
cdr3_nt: TGTGCCAGCAGCTCAGGTTACAATCAGCCCCAGCATTTT
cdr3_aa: CASSSGYNQPQHF

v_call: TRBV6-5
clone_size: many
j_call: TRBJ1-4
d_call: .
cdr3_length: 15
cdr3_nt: TGTGCCAGCAGTAACACGAACCGGGCAGCGGAAAAACTGTTTTTT
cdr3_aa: CASSNTNRAAEKLFF

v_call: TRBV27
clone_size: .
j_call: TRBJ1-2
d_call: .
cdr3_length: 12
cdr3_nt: TGTGCCAGCAGGGGCGAGGGCTATGGCTACACCTTC
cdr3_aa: CASRGEGYGYTF

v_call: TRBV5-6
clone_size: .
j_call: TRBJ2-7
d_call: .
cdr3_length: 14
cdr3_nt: TGTGCCAGCAGCTTCGATCCGGGGTCCTACGAGCAGTACTTC
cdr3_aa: CASSFDPGSYEQYF

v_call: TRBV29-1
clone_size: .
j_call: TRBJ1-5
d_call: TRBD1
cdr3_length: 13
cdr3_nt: TGCAGCGCTACAGGGGGACTCAATCAGCCCCAGCATTTT
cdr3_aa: CSATGGLNQPQHF

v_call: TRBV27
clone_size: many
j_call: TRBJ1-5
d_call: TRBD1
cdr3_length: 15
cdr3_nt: TGTGCCAGCAGAATACAGGGGGCGAGCAATCAGCCCCAGCATTTT
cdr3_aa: CASRIQGASNQPQHF

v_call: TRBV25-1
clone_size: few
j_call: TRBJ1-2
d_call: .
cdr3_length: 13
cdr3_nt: TGTGCCAGCAGCCCGGACGGCTACTATGGCTACACCTTC
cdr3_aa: CASSPDGYYGYTF

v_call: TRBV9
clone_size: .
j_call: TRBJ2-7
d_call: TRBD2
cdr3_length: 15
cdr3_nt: TGTGCCAGCAGCGTAGGGGTAGCGGGATTATACGAGCAGTACTTC
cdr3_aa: CASSVGVAGLYEQYF

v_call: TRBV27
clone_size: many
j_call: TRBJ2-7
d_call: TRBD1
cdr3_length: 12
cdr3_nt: TGTGCCAGCAGTCCGCGGACAGGAGAGCAGTACTTC
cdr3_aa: CASSPRTGEQYF

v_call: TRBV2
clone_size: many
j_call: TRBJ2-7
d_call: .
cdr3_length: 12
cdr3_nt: TGTGCCAGCAGTCCCCTAATATACGAGCAGTACTTC
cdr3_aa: CASSPLIYEQYF

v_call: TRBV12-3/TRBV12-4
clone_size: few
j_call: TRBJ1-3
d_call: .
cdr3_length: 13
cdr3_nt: TGTGCCAGCAGTTTAGGGCGGCGAAACACCATATATTTT
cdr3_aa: CASSLGRRNTIYF

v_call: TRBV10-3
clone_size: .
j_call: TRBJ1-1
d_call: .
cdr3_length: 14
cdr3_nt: TGTGCCATCAGTGAGCGGACAGACGTTCCTGAAGCTTTCTTT
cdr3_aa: CAISERTDVPEAFF

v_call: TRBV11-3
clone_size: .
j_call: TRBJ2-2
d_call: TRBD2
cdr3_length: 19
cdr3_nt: TGTGCCAGCAGCTTCGGACTGACTAGCGGGGACCTGAACACCGGGGAGCTGTTTTTT
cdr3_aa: CASSFGLTSGDLNTGELFF

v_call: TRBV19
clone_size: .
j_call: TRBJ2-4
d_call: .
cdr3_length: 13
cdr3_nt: TGTGCCAGTAGTTATCTGGCCAAAAACATTCAGTACTTC
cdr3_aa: CASSYLAKNIQYF

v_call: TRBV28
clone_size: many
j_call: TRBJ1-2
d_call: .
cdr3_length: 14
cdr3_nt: TGTGCCAGCAGCCGGGGGGGCGATTGGTATGGCTACACCTTC
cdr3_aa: CASSRGGDWYGYTF

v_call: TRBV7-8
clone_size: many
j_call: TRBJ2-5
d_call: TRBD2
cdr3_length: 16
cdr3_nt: TGTGCCAGCAGCTTAGAGGGACTAGCGGGAGTTGAGACCCAGTACTTC
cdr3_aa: CASSLEGLAGVETQYF

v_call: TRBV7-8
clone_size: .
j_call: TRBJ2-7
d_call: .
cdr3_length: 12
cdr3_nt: TGTGCCAGCAGCGTCTTGGGGTACGAGCAGTACTTC
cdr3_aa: CASSVLGYEQYF

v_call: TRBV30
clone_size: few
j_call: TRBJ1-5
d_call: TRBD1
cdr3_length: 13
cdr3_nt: TGTGCCTGGAGTGACAGGGGAGAACAGCCCCAGCATTTT
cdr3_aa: CAWSDRGEQPQHF

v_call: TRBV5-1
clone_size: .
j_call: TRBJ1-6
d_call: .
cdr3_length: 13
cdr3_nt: TGCGCCAGCAGCTTGGTAGGGGCAGGATCCCTCCACTTT
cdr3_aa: CASSLVGAGSLHF

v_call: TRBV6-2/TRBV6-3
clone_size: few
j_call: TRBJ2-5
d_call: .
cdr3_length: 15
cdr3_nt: TGTGCCAGCGGCTCACAGGGGAGGTGGGAGGAGACCCAGTACTTC
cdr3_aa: CASGSQGRWEETQYF

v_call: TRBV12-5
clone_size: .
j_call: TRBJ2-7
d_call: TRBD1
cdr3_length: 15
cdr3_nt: TGTGCTAGTGGTAGCGGACAGGGGCGGTTTTTCGAGCAGTACTTC
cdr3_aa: CASGSGQGRFFEQYF

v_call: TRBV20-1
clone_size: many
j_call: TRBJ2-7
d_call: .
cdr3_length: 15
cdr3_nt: TGCAGTGCTAGAGATCTCGTCTACTCAGGCTACGAGCAGTACTTC
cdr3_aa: CSARDLVYSGYEQYF

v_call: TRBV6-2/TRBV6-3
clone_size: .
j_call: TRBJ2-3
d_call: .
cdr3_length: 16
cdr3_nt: TGTGCCAGCAGTTACTCGGTGTCGACTAGCACAGATACGCAGTATTTT
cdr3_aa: CASSYSVSTSTDTQYF

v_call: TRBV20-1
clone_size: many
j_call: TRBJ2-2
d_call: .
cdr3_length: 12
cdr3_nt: TGCAGTGCTATGACAGACGGCGGGGAGCTGTTTTTT
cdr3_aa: CSAMTDGGELFF

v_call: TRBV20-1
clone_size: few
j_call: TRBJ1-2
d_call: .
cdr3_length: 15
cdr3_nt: TGCAGTGCTAGATTTTATGGCAGGGGAGACTATGGCTACACCTTC
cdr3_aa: CSARFYGRGDYGYTF